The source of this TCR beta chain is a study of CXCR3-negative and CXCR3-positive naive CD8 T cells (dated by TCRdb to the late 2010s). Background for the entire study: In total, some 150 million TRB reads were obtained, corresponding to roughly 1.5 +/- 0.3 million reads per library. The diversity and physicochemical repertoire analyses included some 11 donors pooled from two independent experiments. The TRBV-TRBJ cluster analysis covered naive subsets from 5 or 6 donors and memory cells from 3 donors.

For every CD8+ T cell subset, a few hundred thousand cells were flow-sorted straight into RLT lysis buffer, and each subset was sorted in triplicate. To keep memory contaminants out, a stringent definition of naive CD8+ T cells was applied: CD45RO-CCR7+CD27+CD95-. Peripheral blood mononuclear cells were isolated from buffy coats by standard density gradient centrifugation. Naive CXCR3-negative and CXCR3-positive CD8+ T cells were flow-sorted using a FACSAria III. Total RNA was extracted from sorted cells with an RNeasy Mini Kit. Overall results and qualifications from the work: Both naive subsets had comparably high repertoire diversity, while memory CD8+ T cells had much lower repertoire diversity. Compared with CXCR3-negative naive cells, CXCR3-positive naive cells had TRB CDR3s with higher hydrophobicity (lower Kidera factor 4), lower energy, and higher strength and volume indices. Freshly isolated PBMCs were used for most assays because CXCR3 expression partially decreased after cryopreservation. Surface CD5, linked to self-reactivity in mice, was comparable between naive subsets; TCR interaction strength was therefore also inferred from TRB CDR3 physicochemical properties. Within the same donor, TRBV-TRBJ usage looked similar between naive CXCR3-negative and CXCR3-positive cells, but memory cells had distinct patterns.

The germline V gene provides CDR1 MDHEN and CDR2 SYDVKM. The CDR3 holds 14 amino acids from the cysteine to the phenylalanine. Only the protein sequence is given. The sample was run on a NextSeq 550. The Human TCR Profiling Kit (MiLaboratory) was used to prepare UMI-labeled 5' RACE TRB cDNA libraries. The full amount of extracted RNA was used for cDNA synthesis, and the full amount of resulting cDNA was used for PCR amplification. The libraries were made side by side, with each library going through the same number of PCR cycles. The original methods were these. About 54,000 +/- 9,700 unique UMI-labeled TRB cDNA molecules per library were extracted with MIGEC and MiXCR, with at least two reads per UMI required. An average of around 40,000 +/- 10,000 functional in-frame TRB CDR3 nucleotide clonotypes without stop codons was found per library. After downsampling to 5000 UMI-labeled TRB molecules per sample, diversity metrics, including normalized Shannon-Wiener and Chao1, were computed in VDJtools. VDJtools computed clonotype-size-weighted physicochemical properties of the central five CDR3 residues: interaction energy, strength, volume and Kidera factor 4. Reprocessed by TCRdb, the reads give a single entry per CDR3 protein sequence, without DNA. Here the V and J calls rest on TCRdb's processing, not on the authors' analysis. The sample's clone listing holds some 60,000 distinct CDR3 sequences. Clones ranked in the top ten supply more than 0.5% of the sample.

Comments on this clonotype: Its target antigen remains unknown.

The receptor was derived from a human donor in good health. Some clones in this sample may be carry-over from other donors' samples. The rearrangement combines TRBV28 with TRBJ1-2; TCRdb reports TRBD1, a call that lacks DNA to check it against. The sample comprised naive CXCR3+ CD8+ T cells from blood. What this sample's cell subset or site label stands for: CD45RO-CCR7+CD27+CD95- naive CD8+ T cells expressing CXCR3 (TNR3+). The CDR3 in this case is CASSLSQGADGYTF.